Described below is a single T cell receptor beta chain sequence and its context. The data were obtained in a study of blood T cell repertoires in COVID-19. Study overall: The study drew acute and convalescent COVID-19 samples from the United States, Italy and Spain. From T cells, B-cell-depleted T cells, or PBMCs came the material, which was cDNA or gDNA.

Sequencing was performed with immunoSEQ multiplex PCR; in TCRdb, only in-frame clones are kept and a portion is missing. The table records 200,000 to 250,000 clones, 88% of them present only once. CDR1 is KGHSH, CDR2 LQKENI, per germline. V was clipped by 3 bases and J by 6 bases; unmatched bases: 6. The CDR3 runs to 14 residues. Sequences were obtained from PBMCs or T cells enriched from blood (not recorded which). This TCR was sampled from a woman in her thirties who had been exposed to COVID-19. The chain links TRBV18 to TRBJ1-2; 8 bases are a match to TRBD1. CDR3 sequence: CASSPLDREDGYTF. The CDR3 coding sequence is TGTGCCAGCTCACCCCTGGACAGGGAGGATGGCTACACCTTC.